Listed here are 16 T cell receptor beta chains from one sample, sequenced in a study of T-cell reconstitution after alpha-beta-depleted transplantation in children. Unique molecular identifiers were incorporated during preparation of the TCRbeta library. TCRdb reprocessed the PCR reads with MiXCR, giving one entry per CDR3 protein. Among hundreds of thousands of distinct CDR3 sequences listed, about an eighth were seen once. The sample in question was PBMCs, obtained before TCRalphabeta/CD19-depleted stem cell transplant. The receptor source for this set is a girl aged 2 to 9 with congenital amegakaryocytic thrombocytopenia, due to receive a stem cell transplant.

This clonotype was observed a handful of times. The chain joins TRBV14 to TRBJ2-6; TRBD1 aligns across 10 bases. The length of the CDR3 is 20 residues. The V and J ends lost 4 bases and 0 bases, in that order; junction bases with no gene match: 12. The germline CDR1 and CDR2 sequences are SGHDN and FVKESK. Here the CDR3 DNA reads TGTGCCAGCAGCCCCTTGACAGGGGGCTCCGATCCCTCTGGGGCCAACGTCCTGACTTTC. It specifies CASSPLTGGSDPSGANVLTF.

This clonotype was seen at least ten times. The chain couples TRBV12-3 or TRBV12-4 to TRBJ1-2; TRBD1 might be the D (5 bases). The V end lost 3 bases, the J end lost 8 bases, and 22 bases lay between the germline ends. This CDR3 is 16 amino acids long. The CDR3, as DNA: TGTGCCAGCAGTTTTGACCAGGGAAGTAGAACGTGGGGCTACACCTTC. This translates into CASSFDQGSRTWGYTF.

This clonotype was detected many times. The junction departs from the called germline gene at one end, perhaps through a read error. The chain employs TRBV24-1 and TRBJ1-4; 7 bases agree with TRBD1. The CDR3 runs to 10 residues. CDR1 is KGHDR, CDR2 SFDVKD, per germline. CDR3 DNA sequence: TGTGCCACCTTCAGCGGGACAGTGAATTTT. It translates to CATFSGTVNF.

This clonotype has at least ten counts. V usage is TRBV20-1 and J usage is TRBJ2-7, with D possibly TRBD1 on 6 matching bases. Deletions cut 3 bases from V and 3 bases from J, with 12 bases between. CDR1 is DFQATT, CDR2 SNEGSKA, per germline (reference sequence). This CDR3 has 13 amino acids. The CDR3 protein is CSARGTRNYEQYF. CDR3 DNA: TGCAGTGCTAGGGGGACAAGGAACTACGAGCAGTACTTC.

The chain combines TRBV3-1 with TRBJ2-1, with 8 bases lining up with TRBD2. This CDR3 comprises 15 residues. Germline CDR1 and CDR2: LGHDT and YNNKEL (reference sequence). The ends lost 4 bases at V and 7 bases at J; junction bases unmatched: 9. The DNA for the CDR3 is TGTGCCAGCAGCCGACTCGGGAGGGCCAGTAATGAGCAGTTCTTC. This translates into CASSRLGRASNEQFF.

This chain connects TRBV27 to TRBJ2-2; D not certain. Germline V gene sequence: CDR1 MNHEY, CDR2 SMNVEV (reference sequence). The V and J ends lost 2 bases and 4 bases respectively, with 8 bases between them. The CDR3 extends over 14 amino acids. The CDR3 protein is CASSLASLTGELFF. CDR3 in DNA: TGTGCCAGCAGTTTAGCCTCCCTCACCGGGGAGCTGTTTTTT.

This clonotype has a handful of counts. The chain recombines TRBV5-6 with TRBJ2-2; 8 nucleotides line up with TRBD1. The CDR3 runs to 14 residues. Trimming cost V 7 bases and J 6 bases; bases outside gene matches: 8. Germline V gene sequence: CDR1 SGHDT, CDR2 YYEEEE. CDR3 residues: CASLRTGFPGELFF. In nucleotides, the CDR3 is TGTGCCAGCCTCAGGACAGGGTTCCCCGGGGAGCTGTTTTTT.

The rearrangement links TRBV5-5 to TRBJ2-1, with TRBD1 identical over 7 bases. J gave up 7 bases and V 1 base, and 2 bases lay outside the gene matches. The CDR3 has 13 residues. Germline-derived CDR1 and CDR2 are SGHKS and YYEKEE (reference sequence). The CDR3 spells CASSLQGVNEQFF. The CDR3 nucleotides are TGTGCCAGCAGCTTGCAGGGGGTGAATGAGCAGTTCTTC.

This clonotype was recorded at least ten times. V and J are TRBV20-1 and TRBJ2-1, with D perhaps TRBD2 (7 bases). Trimming took 3 bases from V and 9 from J, leaving 24 bases between them. The CDR3 is 16 amino acids. Germline-derived CDR1 and CDR2 are DFQATT and SNEGSKA (reference sequence). CDR3 residues: CSASSAQAGLDSEQFF. DNA of the CDR3: TGCAGTGCTAGCTCGGCTCAAGCGGGGTTGGACAGTGAGCAGTTCTTC.

This clonotype was recorded at least ten times. The V call is TRBV10-3, the J call TRBJ2-2, with a tentative D call TRBD2 (6 bases). The CDR3 runs to 16 residues. CDR1 is ENHRY, CDR2 SYGVKD, per germline. Trimming removed 7 bases from V and 2 bases from J, with 17 bases in between. CDR3 sequence (DNA): TGTGCCATCAACGCGAACCGGGACTCAAACACCGGGGAGCTGTTTTTT. It specifies CAINANRDSNTGELFF.

This clonotype was observed a few times. The CDR3 region has the DNA TGCGCCAGCAGCTTGGATTTTCCGGCGGATACGCAGTATTTT. Amino acid sequence: CASSLDFPADTQYF. This sequence joins TRBV5-1 and TRBJ2-3; D unclear. Germline-derived CDR1 and CDR2 are SGHRS and YFSETQ. The CDR3 spans 14 residues. V dropped 0 bases and J dropped 6 bases, with 11 bases sitting between them.

This clonotype appeared many times. J is TRBJ2-7 and V is TRBV29-1; 11 positions agree with TRBD2. Germline CDR1 and CDR2: SQVTM and ANQGSEA. Trimming cost V 6 bases and J 4 bases; bases outside gene matches: 5. There are 13 residues in the CDR3. CDR3 amino acids: CSVLLAGVYEQYF. CDR3 in DNA: TGCAGCGTACTACTAGCGGGAGTGTACGAGCAGTACTTC.

The table lists this clonotype with a few counts. The genes are TRBV29-1 and TRBJ2-5, with D perhaps being TRBD1 or TRBD2 (6 bases each). In germline, CDR1 is SQVTM, CDR2 ANQGSEA. The CDR3 runs 16 residues. V gave up 3 bases and J gave up 5 bases, with 22 bases separating them. The CDR3 reads CSVDSYVGGRQETQYF. Here the CDR3 DNA reads TGCAGCGTTGATTCTTACGTTGGGGGGCGCCAGGAGACCCAGTACTTC.

The chain has TRBV7-8 and TRBJ1-1, with unresolved D. V dropped 4 bases and J dropped 4 bases, with 10 bases sitting between them. This CDR3 region has 13 residues. CDR1 is SGHVS and CDR2 is FQNEAQ in the germline V gene. CDR3 nucleotide sequence: TGTGCCAGCAGCTCCCGACGTGGCACTGAAGCTTTCTTT. It codes for CASSSRRGTEAFF.

The gene calls are TRBV5-1 and TRBJ2-3; TRBD2 matches at 8 bases. This CDR3 comprises 14 residues. The germline V gene encodes CDR1 SGHRS and CDR2 YFSETQ. J lost 3 bases, V lost 0 bases, and 0 bases had no gene match. This chain's CDR3 is CASSLERETDTQYF. The CDR3, as DNA: TGCGCCAGCAGCTTGGAGCGGGAGACAGATACGCAGTATTTT.

This clonotype showed up just a few times. This chain uses TRBV27 with TRBJ2-1, with 8 bases fitting TRBD2. CDR1 MNHEY and CDR2 SMNVEV come from the germline V gene (reference sequence). With 6 bases clipped from V and 6 bases from J, the junction kept 4 bases outside the gene matches. This CDR3 comprises 13 residues. The CDR3 loop reads CASRLAELNEQFF. The CDR3, as DNA: TGTGCCAGCAGACTAGCGGAGCTCAATGAGCAGTTCTTC.